This TCR beta chain was obtained from a study of blood T cell repertoires in COVID-19. About the research overall: The study drew acute and convalescent COVID-19 samples from the United States, Italy and Spain. PBMCs, B-cell-depleted T cells, or T cells were the source of the cDNA or gDNA that made up the material.

This CDR3 contains 13 residues. V shed 5 bases and J 6 bases; nucleotides not matched to a gene: 6. Per the germline V gene, CDR1 is SGHRS and CDR2 is YFSETQ. Authors' analysis steps: By means of reference gene primer amplification, nucleated cell counts were estimated. Clones were sequenced by immunoSEQ multiplex PCR, and TCRdb holds only the in-frame ones, with some missing. The V and J calls and clone size are taken from that table; D and trimming were inferred from the DNA. The repertoire has about 170,000 clones, around 85% of them found once; the top ten carry about 6.9%. V usage is TRBV5-1 and J usage is TRBJ1-2; 8 nucleotides match TRBD1. Sequenced input: peripheral blood. This receptor was identified in an elderly man with COVID-19, enrolled during active disease. CDR3 sequence: CASRPDRVDGYTF. The CDR3 coding sequence is TGCGCCAGCAGACCGGACAGGGTGGATGGCTACACCTTC.